The 9 T cell receptor beta chains listed next were all sequenced from one sample in a study of Graves' ophthalmopathy and Graves' hyperthyroidism. Amplification targeted the TCR beta CDR3 regions, with RNA transcripts as the source material. After a first-round RT-PCR with HTBI primers, a second-round multiplex PCR was run. TCRdb reanalysed the multiplex PCR reads using MiXCR and keeps one entry per CDR3 protein. The sample holds about 390,000 distinct CDR3 sequences; roughly 14% are singletons and the top ten take roughly 7%. Sequencing input: peripheral blood. These receptor sequences come from a woman under 30 with stable Graves' hyperthyroidism.

This clonotype was seen at least ten times. V usage is TRBV2 and J usage is TRBJ2-7, with D perhaps matching TRBD1 (5 bases). The CDR3 covers 16 residues. Trimming removed 5 bases at V and 0 bases at J, with 17 bases between. Per germline, CDR1 SNHLY and CDR2 FYNNEI. CDR3 region: CASSPPLAGHSYEQYF. CDR3 coding DNA: TGTGCCAGCAGTCCCCCCTTGGCAGGGCACTCCTACGAGCAGTACTTC.

The chain has TRBV10-3 and TRBJ2-2, with D perhaps matching TRBD1 (5 bases). The length of the CDR3 is 14 residues. From germline, CDR1 is ENHRY and CDR2 SYGVKD. V was trimmed by 3 bases and J by 4 bases, leaving 9 bases between them. The CDR3 nucleotides are TGTGCCATCAGTGAACGACAGTCCACCGGGGAGCTGTTTTTT. This sequence encodes CAISERQSTGELFF.

This clonotype was observed a few times. V is TRBV2 and J is TRBJ2-5, with TRBD2 identical over 15 bases. CDR3 length: 17 residues. The ends lost 1 base at V and 5 bases at J; junction bases unmatched: 5. Germline V lookup: CDR1 SNHLY, CDR2 FYNNEI. CDR3 nucleotide sequence: TGTGCCAGCAGTGAAGGGACTAGCGGGGGGGCCCGGGAGACCCAGTACTTC. Protein: CASSEGTSGGARETQYF.

This clonotype came up many times. The chain uses TRBV9 and TRBJ1-5; D not certain. Germline V gene sequence: CDR1 SGDLS, CDR2 YYNGEE. The CDR3 totals 13 residues. V was cut by 5 bases and J by 5 bases, with 11 bases left in between. The CDR3 is CASSRTVDQPQHF. CDR3 nucleotides: TGTGCCAGCAGTCGGACGGTCGATCAGCCCCAGCATTTT.

Ten or more counts support this clonotype. This chain links TRBV29-1 with TRBJ1-2; D unclear. The CDR3 covers 12 residues. V lost 1 base and J lost 7, with 10 bases in between. The germline CDR1 and CDR2 sequences are SQVTM and ANQGSEA. The CDR3 spells CSVEGPHSGYTF. CDR3 DNA sequence: TGCAGCGTTGAAGGGCCTCACAGTGGCTACACCTTC.

This clonotype occurred many times. This chain connects TRBV18 to TRBJ1-1; D not certain. Germline V gene sequence: CDR1 KGHSH, CDR2 LQKENI. The CDR3 has 14 amino acids. Deletions cut 3 bases from V and 3 bases from J, with 11 bases between. The CDR3 loop reads CASSPLRRDTEAFF. Written as DNA, the CDR3 is TGTGCCAGCTCACCCCTCAGGAGGGACACTGAAGCTTTCTTT.

This clonotype was picked up many times. J is TRBJ2-5 and V is TRBV7-2; TRBD2 is a possible D gene (6 bases). CDR1 SGHTA and CDR2 FQGNSA come from the germline V gene. This CDR3 comprises 15 residues. V was clipped by 5 bases and J by 2 bases, with 15 bases between them. CDR3 amino acids: CASSRRGMTQETQYF. DNA of the CDR3: TGTGCCAGCAGCCGGCGGGGTATGACGCAAGAGACCCAGTACTTC.

This clonotype was observed at least ten times. The final CDR3 position lacks the conserved phenylalanine or tryptophan, pointing to a likely read error. The chain couples TRBV5-1 to TRBJ1-1; 7 bases match TRBD1. There are 14 residues in the CDR3. Germline CDR1 and CDR2: SGHRS and YFSETQ. Trimming cost V 3 bases and J 2 bases; bases outside gene matches: 4. CDR3 loop: CASSSGQANTEAFL. The DNA for the CDR3 is TGCGCCAGCAGCTCCGGACAGGCCAACACTGAAGCTTTCCTT.

This clonotype was observed many times. The genes are TRBV11-2 and TRBJ1-2, with TRBD1 as a possible D gene (5 bases). This CDR3 has 14 residues. Germline CDR1 and CDR2: SGHAT and FQNNGV. The germline V and J ends were trimmed by 5 bases and 6 bases, with 16 bases remaining between them. CDR3 nucleotides: TGTGCCAGCAGCACCTTGGTCGGGGCAGATGGCTACACCTTC. Its protein product is CASSTLVGADGYTF.